This TCR beta chain was profiled in a study of follicular helper T cells after annual influenza vaccination. Concerning this clone: What it recognizes is unknown.

As for time point: 2014-2015 season, pre-vaccination. Per time point, roughly 35-100 mL of blood was sampled. Measured with immunoSEQ multiplex PCR; TCRdb has only the in-frame clones, and not every one. The data contain around 13,000 clones, roughly three quarters of them seen just once; the ten biggest clones take up 0.45%. Germline V lookup: CDR1 SNHLY, CDR2 FYNNEI. The CDR3 spans 15 residues. J gave up 3 bases and V 4 bases, and 4 bases lay outside the gene matches. Study-level findings and limits: Only about 9.5-22% of analyzed cells yielded productive TCRB sequences. For non-cTfh compartments, undersampling could not be ruled out.

V and J are TRBV2 and TRBJ2-4; TRBD1 matches 9 bases. The sequence was collected from an adult who received the influenza vaccine. Specimen: CXCR5- memory CD4+ T cells sorted from blood, collected on the day of influenza vaccination. This chain's CDR3 is CASSGDRDGKNIQYF. CDR3 sequence (DNA): TGTGCCAGCAGTGGGGACAGGGATGGCAAAAACATTCAGTACTTC.